These 20 T cell receptor beta chains came from one sample sequenced in a study of regulatory T cells in long-lasting Graves disease. Time point in this sample: newly diagnosed GD, antithyroid drugs for less than 3 months. Scientists built the TCR library using RNA that was extracted from PBMCs. iRepertoire HTBI primers and Arm-PCR of CDR3 regions built TCR beta libraries. TCRdb re-called the multiplex PCR reads through MiXCR, storing one row per CDR3 protein. In the table there are more than 400,000 distinct CDR3 sequences, 16% of which are singletons. This sample was also put to use in a study of T cells in Graves' hyperthyroidism and ophthalmopathy.

Specimen: peripheral blood mononuclear cells (PBMCs), collected at new diagnosis, from a patient treated with antithyroid drugs. These receptors all come from a woman aged 25 to 39 with Graves disease.

The chain couples TRBV6-1 to TRBJ2-3; 11 nucleotides agree with TRBD2. Germline V CDR1 and CDR2: MNHNS, SASEGT. The CDR3 totals 17 residues. With V trimmed by 6 bases and J by 0 bases, 8 bases remained unmatched. The CDR3 DNA sequence: TGTGCCAGCAGGCGAACCCGGACTAGCGGGAGCACAGATACGCAGTATTTT. Translated, it gives CASRRTRTSGSTDTQYF.

This clonotype occurred many times. The chain employs TRBV6-2 or TRBV6-3 and TRBJ2-5; weak D call: TRBD1 (5 bases). This CDR3 is built from 14 residues. Trimming took off 6 bases at V and 5 bases at J, with 16 bases between the two ends. Per the germline V gene, CDR1 is MNHEY and CDR2 is SVGEGT. CDR3 protein: CASSLRELGETQYF. The DNA of the CDR3 is TGTGCCAGCAGCCTCAGGGAACTGGGGGAGACCCAGTACTTC.

The chain employs TRBV6-1 and TRBJ2-6; D unresolved. Germline V gene lookup returns CDR1 MNHNS and CDR2 SASEGT. V was trimmed by 10 bases and J by 0 bases, leaving 13 bases between them. This CDR3 region has 15 residues. CDR3 protein: CAIKDGSSGANVLTF. In DNA, the CDR3 is TGTGCCATCAAGGACGGCAGCTCTGGGGCCAACGTCCTGACTTTC.

This clonotype appeared a few times. V and J are TRBV10-3 and TRBJ2-7, with D unresolved. CDR1 and CDR2 (germline): ENHRY, SYGVKD. The CDR3 is 12 amino acids. Trimming pared 3 bases from V and 5 bases from J, leaving 8 bases between. CDR3 nucleotides: TGTGCCATCAGTGAAAGAGTGGACGAGCAGTACTTC. It encodes CAISERVDEQYF.

This clonotype occurred many times. V usage is TRBV24-1 and J usage is TRBJ2-1; 9 bases map to TRBD1. The CDR3 is 16 amino acids. Trimming at V came to 5 bases and at J to 7 bases, leaving 11 bases not matched to a gene. Germline CDR1 and CDR2: KGHDR and SFDVKD. CDR3 amino acids: CATSAATGQGPNEQFF. The CDR3 nucleotides read TGTGCCACCAGTGCCGCAACGGGACAGGGACCTAATGAGCAGTTCTTC.

DNA of the CDR3: TGTGCCAGCAGCCGAGAAACAGGGGAGGGTGGCTACACCTTC. The encoded protein is CASSRETGEGGYTF. The rearrangement uses TRBV3-1 and TRBJ1-2; the match to TRBD1 covers 7 bases. The V and J ends lost 4 bases and 7 bases, in that order; junction bases with no gene match: 9. CDR3 size: 14 residues. Per the germline V gene, CDR1 is LGHDT and CDR2 is YNNKEL (reference sequence).

The table lists this clonotype with many counts. The rearrangement uses TRBV9 and TRBJ1-2; D unclear. V gave up 0 bases and J gave up 2 bases, with 5 bases separating them. This CDR3 is built from 13 residues. The germline gives CDR1 SGDLS, CDR2 YYNGEE. The CDR3, as DNA: TGTGCCAGCAGCGTAGGCACGAACTATGGCTACACCTTC. It specifies CASSVGTNYGYTF.

The genes are TRBV28 and TRBJ2-3, with 9 nucleotides matching TRBD1. The length of the CDR3 is 17 residues. With V trimmed by 6 bases and J by 1 base, 11 bases remained unmatched. Germline CDR1 MDHEN, CDR2 SYDVKM. CDR3 protein: CASSQQGAGEGTDTQYF. DNA for the CDR3: TGTGCCAGCAGCCAACAGGGGGCAGGGGAGGGCACAGATACGCAGTATTTT.

This clonotype was recorded many times. The CDR3 DNA is TGTGCCAGCAGCTTAGCGGTAGGGAGGTCAAATCAGCCCCAGCATTTT. It translates to CASSLAVGRSNQPQHF. The chain links TRBV7-2 to TRBJ1-5; no clear D gene. Germline-derived CDR1 and CDR2 are SGHTA and FQGNSA. Trimming removed 0 bases at V and 4 bases at J, with 13 bases between. This CDR3 is 16 amino acids long.

To note about this clonotype: The CDR3 does not close with the conserved phenylalanine or tryptophan, likely indicating a read error. The chain is built from TRBV7-2 and TRBJ2-3, with TRBD2 matching over 7 bases. The CDR3 covers 14 residues. The junction had 5 bases not matched to a gene; V was cut back by 5 bases and J by 3 bases. CDR1 SGHTA and CDR2 FQGNSA come from the germline V gene. The CDR3 DNA reads as TGTGCCAGCAGCGCGACTAGCCTGACAGATACGCAGTATTCT. Translation gives CASSATSLTDTQYS.

The sample holds many counts of this clonotype. This rearrangement joins TRBV16 to TRBJ2-7; perhaps TRBD2 as D (5 bases). Germline values: CDR1 KGHSY, CDR2 FQNENV. Trimming removed 1 base at V and 0 bases at J, with 10 bases between. The CDR3 runs 15 residues. CDR3 amino acids: CASSQWELGSYEQYF. For the CDR3, the DNA is TGTGCCAGCAGCCAATGGGAGCTGGGCTCCTACGAGCAGTACTTC.

This clonotype was seen ten or more times. The chain joins TRBV3-1 to TRBJ1-5; 8 bases are a match to TRBD1. V trimming: 4 bases; J trimming: 7 bases; junction bases outside the gene matches: 9. Germline V gene lookup returns CDR1 LGHDT and CDR2 YNNKEL (reference sequence). The CDR3 runs to 15 residues. DNA for the CDR3: TGTGCCAGCAGCCCCGGACAGGGCCCATGGCAGCCCCAGCATTTT. Protein: CASSPGQGPWQPQHF.

The chain links TRBV27 to TRBJ2-3; 7 positions match TRBD2. Germline V gene data show CDR1 as MNHEY and CDR2 as SMNVEV (reference sequence). Trimming at V came to 2 bases and at J to 5 bases, leaving 7 bases not matched to a gene. CDR3 length: 15 amino acids. CDR3 coding DNA: TGTGCCAGCAGTTTAGGGGGAGGGGCGCAAGATACGCAGTATTTT. Translation: CASSLGGGAQDTQYF.

This clonotype was detected many times. The chain combines TRBV28 with TRBJ2-7; D gene uncertain. Germline CDR1 MDHEN, CDR2 SYDVKM. This CDR3 is 13 amino acids long. Trimming removed 5 bases at V and 5 bases at J, with 13 bases between. In nucleotides, the CDR3 is TGTGCCAGCAGTACGGCGGCCCCTAACGAGCAGTACTTC. Its translation: CASSTAAPNEQYF.

This clonotype was observed many times. The V and J genes are TRBV14 and TRBJ2-1, with D possibly being TRBD1 or TRBD2 (5 bases each). Trimming left V 0 bases short and J 1 base short, with 22 bases between. In germline, CDR1 is SGHDN, CDR2 FVKESK. The CDR3 contains 20 residues. CDR3: CASSQDGTGTQGASYNEQFF. The CDR3 DNA sequence: TGTGCCAGCAGCCAAGATGGGACGGGAACCCAAGGGGCTTCCTACAATGAGCAGTTCTTC.

At least ten counts were recorded for this clonotype. The rearrangement uses TRBV11-2 and TRBJ2-7, with TRBD2 identical over 8 bases. Germline values: CDR1 SGHAT, CDR2 FQNNGV. The ends lost 6 bases at V and 6 bases at J; junction bases unmatched: 13. The CDR3 covers 15 residues. CDR3 in amino acids: CASRNSGTGPSEQYF. In nucleotides, the CDR3 is TGTGCCAGCAGGAATAGCGGGACCGGACCGAGCGAGCAGTACTTC. The whole variable domain, remainder taken from reference TRBV11-2 and TRBJ2-7, is EAGVAQSPRYKIIEKRQSVAFWCNPISGHATLYWYQQILGQGPKLLIQFQNNGVVDDSQLPKDRFSAERLKGVDSTLKIQPAKLEDSAVYLCASRNSGTGPSEQYFGPGTRLTVT.

This clonotype was seen repeatedly, ten times or more. This chain joins TRBV4-1 and TRBJ2-1, with 11 positions matching TRBD2. Germline-derived CDR1 and CDR2 are MGHRA and YSYEKL. V dropped 0 bases and J dropped 6; count of bases not matched to a gene: 13. This CDR3 comprises 19 residues. In DNA form, the CDR3 reads TGCGCCAGCAGCCAAGATTTCACTAGCGGGAGTTGGGCTCTCAATGAGCAGTTCTTC. This sequence encodes CASSQDFTSGSWALNEQFF.

This clonotype has ten or more counts. The chain uses TRBV6-1 and TRBJ2-4; D is tentatively TRBD1 or TRBD2 (5 bases each). Germline V gene lookup returns CDR1 MNHNS and CDR2 SASEGT. V was clipped by 7 bases and J by 8 bases, with 15 bases between them. The CDR3 is made up of 13 amino acids. Here the CDR3 DNA reads TGTGCCAGCACTTCCGGGGCGGTGGACATTCAGTACTTC. Encoded protein: CASTSGAVDIQYF.

This clonotype was counted between two and nine times. The chain carries TRBV5-6 and TRBJ1-1; 7 nucleotides agree with TRBD1. V lost 0 bases to trimming and J lost 11 bases; unmatched junction nucleotides: 7. The CDR3 extends over 13 amino acids. Germline V gene data show CDR1 as SGHDT and CDR2 as YYEEEE. This CDR3 reads CASSLVGGGDAFF. CDR3 in DNA: TGTGCCAGCAGCTTGGTGGGAGGGGGCGATGCTTTCTTT.

This clonotype was counted at least ten times. V gene TRBV2 combines with J gene TRBJ2-3; D is possibly TRBD1 (6 bases). The V and J ends lost 6 bases and 3 bases respectively, with 13 bases between them. Germline V gene data show CDR1 as SNHLY and CDR2 as FYNNEI. This CDR3 has 14 amino acids. CDR3 nucleotides: TGTGCCAGCAGCGGACAGCTAAAGACAGATACGCAGTATTTT. As protein: CASSGQLKTDTQYF.